This is a list of T cell receptor beta chains from one sample in a study of patients and donors after allogeneic stem cell transplantation. MiXCR was run by TCRdb on the RT-PCR reads, yielding one entry per CDR3 protein. The data contain about 96,000 distinct CDR3 sequences, roughly 48% of them seen just once; the ten biggest clones take up 60% to 75%. The sample was blood, either unsorted or a sorted T cell fraction (not recorded which). The receptors shown here come from a human donor who was either an allogeneic HSCT recipient or a stem cell or donor lymphocyte infusion donor (not recorded which). It is not recorded whose cells these are; they may come from a transplant donor. CDR3s include the opening cysteine and the closing phenylalanine or tryptophan. Fields, in order: CDR3 length, J gene, clone size, D gene, V gene, CDR3 protein, CDR3 DNA. D genes are given only for firm matches. Expanded clones get a size class; other rows say once, few or many, or leave the size out.

19 | TRBJ2-3 | - | TRBD1 | TRBV2 | CASSGGRTGASPDTDTQYF | TGTGCCAGCAGTGGGGGACGGACAGGAGCTTCCCCTGACACAGATACGCAGTATTTT
14 | TRBJ2-7 | - | - | TRBV27 | CASSLIRGNYEQYF | TGTGCCAGCAGTTTAATTCGGGGAAACTACGAGCAGTACTTC
12 | TRBJ1-6 | few | - | TRBV28 | CAIRANGPPLHF | TGTGCCATCCGAGCGAATGGTCCACCCCTCCACTTT
11 | TRBJ1-2 | - | - | TRBV29-1 | CSVEDNYGYTF | TGCAGCGTTGAAGATAACTATGGCTACACCTTC
16 | TRBJ1-1 | - | TRBD1 | TRBV5-1 | CASTPGQAGSIPEAFF | TGCGCCAGCACCCCGGGACAGGCGGGATCAATTCCTGAAGCTTTCTTT
19 | TRBJ2-2 | - | - | TRBV5-4 | CASSLSLRVTAPDTGELFF | TGTGCCAGCAGCTTGAGTCTGCGGGTGACAGCTCCTGACACCGGGGAGCTGTTTTTT
15 | TRBJ2-1 | - | - | TRBV5-1 | CASSEAGHPYNEQFF | TGCGCCAGCAGCGAAGCGGGCCACCCCTACAATGAGCAGTTCTTC
14 | TRBJ1-1 | - | - | TRBV6-5 | CASSYFGESGEAFF | TGTGCCAGCAGTTACTTCGGAGAAAGCGGTGAAGCTTTCTTT
12 | TRBJ2-7 | - | TRBD1 | TRBV6-2/TRBV6-3 | CASRKGAHEQYF | TGTGCCAGCAGAAAGGGGGCTCACGAGCAGTACTTC
12 | TRBJ1-6 | - | TRBD1 | TRBV2 | CASRDRHSPLHF | TGTGCCTCCCGGGACAGGCACTCACCCCTCCACTTT
13 | TRBJ1-1 | - | - | TRBV6-2/TRBV6-3 | CASSYGGKTEAFF | TGTGCCAGCAGTTACGGAGGGAAAACTGAAGCTTTCTTT
16 | TRBJ1-1 | - | TRBD1 | TRBV6-5 | CASSQAGDRMNTEAFF | TGTGCCAGCAGCCAAGCAGGGGACAGAATGAACACTGAAGCTTTCTTT
16 | TRBJ1-5 | - | - | TRBV7-2 | CASSLAGVVAGQPQHF | TGTGCCAGCAGCTTAGCTGGTGTAGTCGCAGGGCAGCCCCAGCATTTT
13 | TRBJ1-2 | few | - | TRBV12-3/TRBV12-4 | CASSLSPPYGYTF | TGTGCCAGCAGTTTATCGCCGCCCTATGGCTACACCTTC
16 | TRBJ2-6 | - | - | TRBV2 | CASSDQSSHGANVLTF | TGTGCCAGCAGTGATCAATCATCCCATGGGGCCAACGTCCTGACTTTC
12 | TRBJ1-2 | few | - | TRBV14 | CASSQDPYGYTF | TGTGCCAGCAGCCAAGACCCCTATGGCTACACCTTC
15 | TRBJ1-1 | - | - | TRBV18 | CASSQAREMNTEAFF | TGTGCCAGCTCACAAGCCCGGGAAATGAACACTGAAGCTTTCTTT
16 | TRBJ1-2 | once | - | TRBV4-3 | CASSQEMAGNNYGYTF | TGCGCCAGCAGCCAAGAAATGGCAGGGAATAACTATGGCTACACCTTC
13 | TRBJ1-6 | - | - | TRBV27 | CASSLVGLQTLHF | TGTGCCAGCAGTTTAGTTGGGCTTCAAACCCTCCACTTT
16 | TRBJ2-7 | - | - | TRBV4-1 | CASSRQYRDPSYEQYF | TGCGCCAGCAGCCGCCAATACCGGGACCCTTCCTACGAGCAGTACTTC
14 | TRBJ1-1 | few | - | TRBV19 | CASSESLRNTEAFF | TGTGCCAGTAGTGAAAGCCTCAGGAACACTGAAGCTTTCTTT